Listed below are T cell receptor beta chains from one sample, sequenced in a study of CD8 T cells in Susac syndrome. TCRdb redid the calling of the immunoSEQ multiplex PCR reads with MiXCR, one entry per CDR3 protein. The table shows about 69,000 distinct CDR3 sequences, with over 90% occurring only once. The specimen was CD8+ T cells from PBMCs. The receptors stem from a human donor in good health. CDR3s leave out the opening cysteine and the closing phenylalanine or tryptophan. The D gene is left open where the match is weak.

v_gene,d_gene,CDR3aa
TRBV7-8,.,ASSLSSRSYNEQF
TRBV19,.,ASSILDSQEPQH
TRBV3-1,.,ASSPREGGTKGPRETQY
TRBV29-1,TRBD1,SVEGTLAEGTGPYEQY
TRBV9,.,ASSTRGEYYEQY
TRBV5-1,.,ASSLPGLGETQY
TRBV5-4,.,ATRAATNEKLF
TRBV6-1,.,ASSEPRNNSPLH
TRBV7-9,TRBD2,ASSLNRAGGTGNEQF
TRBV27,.,ASSLGASPLH
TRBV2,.,ASSEESLWAGVYYEQY
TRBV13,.,ASSLANQPQH
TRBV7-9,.,ASSLAFETQY
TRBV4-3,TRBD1,ASSQPGQGADTEAF
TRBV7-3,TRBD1,ASSFGPTGGNTEAF
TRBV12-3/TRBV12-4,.,ATGGAADTQY
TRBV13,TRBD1,ASSTDRGHYEQY
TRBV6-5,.,ASSYGITQDTQY
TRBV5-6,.,ASSPLRDTEGNEQY
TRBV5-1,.,ASSVSQVYEQY
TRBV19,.,ASSRNPANNEQF
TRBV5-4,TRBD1,AGGTGAMGTDTQY
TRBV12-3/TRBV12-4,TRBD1,ASRPDRANTGELF
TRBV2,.,ASSEGGNTEAF
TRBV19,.,ASAPQEYTGELF
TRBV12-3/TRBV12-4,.,ASSLPGTEYNEQF
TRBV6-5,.,ASSYGPGAETQY
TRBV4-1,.,ASSQDRVSYEQY
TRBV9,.,ASSEINTEAF
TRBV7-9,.,ASSLGVGYEQY